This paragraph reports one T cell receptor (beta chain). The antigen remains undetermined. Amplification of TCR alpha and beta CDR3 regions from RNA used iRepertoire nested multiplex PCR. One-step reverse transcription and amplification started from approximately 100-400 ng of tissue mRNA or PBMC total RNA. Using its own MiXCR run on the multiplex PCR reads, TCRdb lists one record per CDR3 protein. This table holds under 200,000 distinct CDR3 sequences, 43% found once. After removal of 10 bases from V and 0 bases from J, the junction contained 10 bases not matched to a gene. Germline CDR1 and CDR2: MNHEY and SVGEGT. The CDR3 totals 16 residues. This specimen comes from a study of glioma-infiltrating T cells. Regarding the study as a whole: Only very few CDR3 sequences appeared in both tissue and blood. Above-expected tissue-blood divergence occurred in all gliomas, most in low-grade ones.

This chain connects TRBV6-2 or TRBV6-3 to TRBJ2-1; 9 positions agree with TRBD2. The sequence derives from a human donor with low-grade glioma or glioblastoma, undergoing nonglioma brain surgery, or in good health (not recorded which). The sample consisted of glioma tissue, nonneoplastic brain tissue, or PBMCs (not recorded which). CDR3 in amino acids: CATTEGSGSSYNEQFF. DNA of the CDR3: TGTGCCACAACCGAAGGTAGCGGGAGCTCCTACAATGAGCAGTTCTTC.